What follows are 23 T cell receptor beta chains derived from one specimen sequenced in a study of shared T cell receptors in the human thymus. Some clones are missing from TCRdb's copy, which holds only in-frame ones; the method was immunoSEQ multiplex PCR. The sample records 550,000 to 800,000 clones, around 85% being singletons. This sample was also put to use in a study of human thymus T cells.

The specimen sequenced was thymocytes. The source of these receptors is a girl under three years old with a congenital heart defect.

The V call is TRBV7-9, the J call TRBJ2-7; 10 bases map to TRBD1. The ends lost 4 bases at V and 2 bases at J; junction bases unmatched: 8. Per the germline V gene, CDR1 is SEHNR and CDR2 is FQNEAQ (reference sequence). The CDR3 has 16 residues. The CDR3 DNA is TGTGCCAGCAGCTCACACCGGGACAGGGGCACCTACGAGCAGTACTTC. Encoded protein: CASSSHRDRGTYEQYF.

V is TRBV9 and J is TRBJ1-6, with a tentative D call TRBD1 (6 bases). V was shortened by 0 bases and J by 10 bases, with 11 bases between the two germline ends. The CDR3 loop spans 14 amino acids. Germline CDR1 and CDR2: SGDLS and YYNGEE. DNA for the CDR3: TGTGCCAGCAGCGTAGTCGAGGGGGAATCACCCCTCCACTTT. Its protein is CASSVVEGESPLHF.

This sequence joins TRBV7-6 and TRBJ2-1, with D uncertain. This CDR3 spans 13 amino acids. The V and J ends lost 7 bases and 0 bases respectively, with 7 bases between them. Germline V gene sequence: CDR1 SGHVS, CDR2 FNYEAQ. The CDR3 DNA follows: TGTGCCAGCATGCGCAACTCCTACAATGAGCAGTTCTTC. Translated, it gives CASMRNSYNEQFF.

V and J are TRBV5-1 and TRBJ2-2; D unresolved. Looked up from germline, CDR1 is SGHRS and CDR2 is YFSETQ. V lost 1 base and J lost 0, with 16 bases in between. The CDR3 length is 18 residues. The CDR3 region is CASSLYDYALANTGELFF. CDR3 DNA sequence: TGCGCCAGCAGCTTGTACGATTACGCCCTAGCGAACACCGGGGAGCTGTTTTTT.

V gene TRBV6-1 combines with J gene TRBJ1-1; maybe TRBD1 (6 bases). The germline CDR1 and CDR2 sequences are MNHNS and SASEGT. V shed 7 bases and J shed 4 bases, with 10 bases lying between them. The CDR3 runs 12 residues. CDR3: CASTKDSTEAFF. CDR3 DNA: TGTGCCAGCACCAAGGACAGCACTGAAGCTTTCTTT.

This clone came up once. This chain joins TRBV4-2 and TRBJ2-5; D might be TRBD1 (6 bases). This CDR3 region has 16 residues. V dropped 0 bases and J dropped 5 bases, with 16 bases sitting between them. Per the germline V gene, CDR1 is LGHNA and CDR2 is YNFKEQ. The chain's CDR3 is CASSQERGNREETQYF. The CDR3 DNA is TGTGCCAGCAGCCAAGAAAGGGGGAACAGGGAGGAGACCCAGTACTTC.

The chain has TRBV5-6 and TRBJ1-6; D may be TRBD1 (6 bases). The V and J ends lost 4 bases and 0 bases respectively, with 17 bases between them. The length of the CDR3 is 18 residues. Germline V gives CDR1 SGHDT, CDR2 YYEEEE. The CDR3 DNA sequence: TGTGCCAGCAGCACGCAGGGGCCGCCAGACTCCTATAATTCACCCCTCCACTTT. Protein: CASSTQGPPDSYNSPLHF.

This chain uses TRBV5-1 with TRBJ2-7, with 7 bases fitting TRBD1. This CDR3 spans 15 amino acids. Germline V gives CDR1 SGHRS, CDR2 YFSETQ. J was trimmed by 5 bases and V by 4 bases; bases with no gene match: 12. This chain's CDR3 is CASSPIRDSSDEQYF. The CDR3, as DNA: TGCGCCAGCAGCCCCATAAGGGACAGTTCGGACGAGCAGTACTTC.

The V call is TRBV21-1, the J call TRBJ2-7; the D call in the table, TRBD1, was not verified against the DNA. TRBV21-1 is a listed pseudogene. The CDR3 has 15 residues. Here the CDR3 reads CARYRPGQLDYEQYF. The DNA for the CDR3 is TGTGCCAGATATCGACCGGGACAGTTAGACTACGAGCAGTACTTC.

The rearrangement uses TRBV5-4 and TRBJ1-1; D is undetermined. Trimming shortened V by 2 bases and J by 1 base, and 6 bases separated the two germline ends. The CDR3 runs to 13 residues. Germline V gives CDR1 SGHNT, CDR2 YYREEE (reference sequence). The CDR3 here is CASSFRGNTEAFF. CDR3 DNA sequence: TGTGCCAGCAGCTTCCGGGGGAACACTGAAGCTTTCTTT.

The rearrangement links TRBV6-5 to TRBJ1-1; no firm D call. Germline V gene sequence: CDR1 MNHEY, CDR2 SVGAGI. This CDR3 is built from 16 residues. V lost 0 bases and J 4 bases, leaving 15 bases between the germline ends. The CDR3 region is CASSYSANDQRTEAFF. The CDR3 DNA is TGTGCCAGCAGTTACTCGGCCAATGATCAGCGCACTGAAGCTTTCTTT.

This chain joins TRBV5-1 and TRBJ2-5; 7 bases map to TRBD1. V shed 3 bases and J 2 bases; nucleotides not matched to a gene: 10. CDR1 and CDR2 from the germline V gene are SGHRS and YFSETQ. This CDR3 contains 16 residues. This CDR3 is CASSSYRGWSQETQYF. CDR3 coding DNA: TGCGCCAGCAGCTCATACAGGGGTTGGTCTCAAGAGACCCAGTACTTC.

The chain combines TRBV5-1 with TRBJ1-1; D is unresolved. In germline, CDR1 is SGHRS, CDR2 YFSETQ. The CDR3 consists of 18 residues. The germline V and J ends were trimmed by 4 bases and 0 bases, with 22 bases remaining between them. DNA for the CDR3: TGCGCCAGCAGCCCATCTGAATTGGGCAGCTACATGAACACTGAAGCTTTCTTT. It yields the protein CASSPSELGSYMNTEAFF. Combining the CDR3 with reference TRBV5-1 and TRBJ1-1 gives the whole variable domain KAGVTQTPRYLIKTRGQQVTLSCSPISGHRSVSWYQQTPGQGLQFLFEYFSETQRNKGNFPGRFSGRQFSNSRSEMNVSTLELGDSALYLCASSPSELGSYMNTEAFFGQGTRLTVV.

The table lists this clone with a count of one. V gene TRBV5-1 combines with J gene TRBJ2-5; a weak D match, TRBD2 (6 bases). The CDR3 is made up of 13 amino acids. Germline CDR1 and CDR2: SGHRS and YFSETQ. Trimming cost V 7 bases and J 3 bases, with 13 bases left between them. This CDR3 reads CASAGGAKETQYF. CDR3 DNA sequence: TGCGCCAGCGCAGGAGGGGCTAAAGAGACCCAGTACTTC.

The CDR3 region has the DNA TGCGCCAGCAGCCAAGCTAGCGGGGGAGGTAATGAGCAGTTCTTC. Residues: CASSQASGGGNEQFF. The chain is built from TRBV4-3 and TRBJ2-1; TRBD2 agrees at 10 bases. Germline-derived CDR1 and CDR2 are LGHNA and YSLEER. Germline trimming cut 1 base from V and 7 bases from J; bases unmatched to any gene: 4. There are 15 residues in the CDR3.

This clone was counted once. The chain uses TRBV4-2 and TRBJ1-2; 7 bases line up with TRBD1. V trimming: 1 base; J trimming: 4 bases; junction bases outside the gene matches: 12. Germline CDR1 reads LGHNA; CDR2 reads YNFKEQ. CDR3 length: 17 residues. The CDR3 nucleotides are TGTGCCAGCAGCCAAGCCGTCATGACAGGGACCATCTATGGCTACACCTTC. Translating it yields CASSQAVMTGTIYGYTF.

The genes are TRBV13 and TRBJ2-1; 9 bases are shared with TRBD2. The CDR3 is made up of 20 amino acids. The trim removed 4 bases at V and 8 bases at J, leaving 24 bases unmatched. Germline V gives CDR1 PRHDT, CDR2 FYEKMQ (reference sequence). This chain's CDR3 is CASSSDSNLLSGGPRDEQFF. CDR3 nucleotide sequence: TGTGCCAGCAGCTCCGATTCGAACCTTCTTAGCGGGGGCCCCCGGGATGAGCAGTTCTTC.

The chain carries TRBV7-2 and TRBJ2-1; 9 bases fit TRBD2. Germline V gene lookup returns CDR1 SGHTA and CDR2 FQGNSA. The CDR3 sequence is 15 residues long. V lost 2 bases and J lost 4; bases outside the gene matches: 3. The CDR3 DNA sequence: TGTGCCAGCAGCTTATCTAGCGGGGATTACAATGAGCAGTTCTTC. Its translation: CASSLSSGDYNEQFF.

The rearrangement joins TRBV4-1 to TRBJ2-3; 8 positions agree with TRBD1. Germline-derived CDR1 and CDR2 are MGHRA and YSYEKL. This CDR3 contains 17 residues. V was pared by 0 bases and J by 5 bases, with 10 bases of the junction left unmatched. The chain's CDR3 is CASSQDMASGGRDTQYF. The CDR3 nucleotides read TGCGCCAGCAGCCAAGATATGGCGTCAGGGGGCAGAGATACGCAGTATTTT.

The V call is TRBV7-4, the J call TRBJ1-1; D might be TRBD1 (6 bases). CDR1 is SGHVT, CDR2 SQSDAQ, per germline. V lost 5 bases and J lost 0, with 13 bases in between. The CDR3 runs to 15 residues. The CDR3 bases are TGTGCCAGCAGCCCCCTAGGGGGAATGAACACTGAAGCTTTCTTT. This gives the protein CASSPLGGMNTEAFF.

V usage is TRBV5-1 and J usage is TRBJ1-2; D possibly corresponds to TRBD1 (6 bases). The CDR3 is 17 residues long. V was shortened by 1 base and J by 0 bases, with 16 bases between the two germline ends. The germline gives CDR1 SGHRS, CDR2 YFSETQ. The CDR3 DNA reads TGCGCCAGCAGCTTGAGTAGGGGACACCTTTCTAACTATGGCTACACCTTC. Its translation is CASSLSRGHLSNYGYTF.

The chain has TRBV7-2 and TRBJ1-2; tentatively, D is TRBD1 (6 bases). CDR1 and CDR2 from the germline V gene are SGHTA and FQGNSA. Trimming cost V 5 bases and J 4 bases, with 29 bases left between them. CDR3 length: 19 residues. The CDR3 sequence: CASSPEAGTSQRRGYGYTF. The CDR3 region has the DNA TGTGCCAGCAGCCCTGAAGCCGGGACATCTCAACGCCGAGGCTATGGCTACACCTTC.

The chain uses TRBV5-1 and TRBJ2-2, with no clear D. Trimming left V 0 bases short and J 2 bases short, with 11 bases between. CDR3 size: 16 residues. Germline CDR1 and CDR2: SGHRS and YFSETQ. CDR3 in DNA: TGCGCCAGCAGCTTGGAAGCCCATACCAACACCGGGGAGCTGTTTTTT. Protein sequence: CASSLEAHTNTGELFF.